Included here is one T cell receptor beta chain sequence, with context. These data belong to a study of blood T cell repertoires in COVID-19. Profiling relied on immunoSEQ multiplex PCR, and the TCRdb table lists in-frame clones only, not all of them. In the table there are about 200,000 clones, 84% of which are singletons. J lost 5 bases, V lost 4 bases, and 12 bases had no gene match. CDR1 LGHDT and CDR2 YNNKEL come from the germline V gene (reference sequence). The CDR3 is 17 amino acids. The TCR comes from a human donor in a cohort sampled during active COVID-19. The V call is TRBV3-1 (or the pseudogene TRBV3-2), the J call TRBJ2-5, with 11 bases fitting TRBD1. Material for sequencing was peripheral blood. CDR3 nucleotides: TGTGCCAGCAGCCCGGGGGGGACAGGGGGACCAAGGGAGACCCAGTACTTC. Its translation is CASSPGGTGGPRETQYF.